The present T cell receptor beta chain was sequenced within a study of T cell responses to AZD1222 COVID-19 vaccine. Study findings and constraints: Clonal diversity may have been underestimated, and the donors were mostly white British, with more females than males. Targeting of unmutated variant regions was reportedly seen in nearly half of spike-specific TCRs. Repertoire collection took place solely once the T cell response had peaked. The study identified only five or six AZD1222 recipients as seropositive at baseline.

V lost 6 bases and J 9 bases, leaving 13 bases between the germline ends. CDR3 length equals 12 residues. Germline V gene lookup returns CDR1 SGHKS and CDR2 YYEKEE (reference sequence). Only in-frame clones appear in the TCRdb table, and some are missing; sequencing was by immunoSEQ multiplex PCR. This sample yields about 140,000 clones, of which 92% are seen a single time; 9% to 9.5% belongs to the top ten. As for this clone: No antigen is known for it.

Here the sequenced sample was peripheral blood, taken 28 days after the second AZD1222 dose. The sequence derives from an adult who received the AZD1222 COVID-19 vaccine. The genes are TRBV5-5 and TRBJ2-1; D perhaps matches TRBD1 (6 bases). The CDR3 loop is CASKQGVSEQFF. CDR3 bases: TGTGCCAGCAAACAGGGAGTGTCTGAGCAGTTCTTC. Using reference TRBV5-5 and TRBJ2-1 for the parts outside the CDR3, the full variable domain is DAGVTQSPTHLIKTRGQQVTLRCSPISGHKSVSWYQQVLGQGPQFIFQYYEKEERGRGNFPDRFSARQFPNYSSELNVNALLLGDSALYLCASKQGVSEQFFGPGTRLTVL.